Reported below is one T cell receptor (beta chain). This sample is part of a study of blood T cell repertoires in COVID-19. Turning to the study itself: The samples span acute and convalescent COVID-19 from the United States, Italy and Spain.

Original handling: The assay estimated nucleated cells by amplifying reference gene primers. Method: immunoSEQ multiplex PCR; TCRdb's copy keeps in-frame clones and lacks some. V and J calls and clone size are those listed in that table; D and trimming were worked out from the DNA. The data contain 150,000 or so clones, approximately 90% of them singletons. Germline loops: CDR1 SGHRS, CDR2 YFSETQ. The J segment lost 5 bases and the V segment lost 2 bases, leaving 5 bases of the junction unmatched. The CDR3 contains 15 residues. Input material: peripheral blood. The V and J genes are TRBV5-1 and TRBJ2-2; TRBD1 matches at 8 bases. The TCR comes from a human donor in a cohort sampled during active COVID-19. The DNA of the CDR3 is TGCGCCAGCAGCTTCCAGGGGGCGAGGACCGGGGAGCTGTTTTTT. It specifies CASSFQGARTGELFF.